This T cell receptor beta chain was sequenced for a study of cytomegalovirus exposure and HLA in healthy donors. In the PCR, 60 Vbeta and 13 Jbeta primers were used. Data came from immunoSEQ multiplex PCR; TCRdb stores just in-frame clones and leaves some out. Of some 140,000 clones detected, more than 75% appear once; the ten largest clones hold 5.6%. The J segment lost 0 bases and the V segment lost 6 bases, leaving 10 bases of the junction unmatched. Germline V CDR1 and CDR2: SQVTM, ANQGSEA. The CDR3 has 16 amino acids. The sample taken for sequencing was PBMCs. This TCR was sampled from a woman aged 40-49 years in good health and CMV-seropositive. The J gene is TRBJ2-3, the V gene TRBV29-1, with 9 positions matching TRBD2. The CDR3 sequence is CSVSGLATTSTDTQYF. CDR3 sequence (DNA): TGCAGCGTCAGCGGACTAGCGACCACTAGCACAGATACGCAGTATTTT.